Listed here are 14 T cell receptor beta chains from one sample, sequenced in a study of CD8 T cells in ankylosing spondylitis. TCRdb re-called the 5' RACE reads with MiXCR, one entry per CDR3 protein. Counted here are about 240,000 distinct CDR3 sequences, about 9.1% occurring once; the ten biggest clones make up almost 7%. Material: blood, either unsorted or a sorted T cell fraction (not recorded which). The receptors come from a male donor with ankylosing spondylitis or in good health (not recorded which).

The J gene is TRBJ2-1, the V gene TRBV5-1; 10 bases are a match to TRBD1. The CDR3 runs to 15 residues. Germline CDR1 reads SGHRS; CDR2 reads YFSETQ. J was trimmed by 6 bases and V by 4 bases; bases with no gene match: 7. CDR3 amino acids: CASSPRTGGVNEQFF. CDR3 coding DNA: TGCGCCAGCAGCCCGAGGACAGGGGGTGTCAATGAGCAGTTCTTC.

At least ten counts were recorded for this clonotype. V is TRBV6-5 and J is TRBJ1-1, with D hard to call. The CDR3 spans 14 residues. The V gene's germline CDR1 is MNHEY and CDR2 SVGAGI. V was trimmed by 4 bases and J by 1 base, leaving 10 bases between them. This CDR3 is CASSWQRSNTEAFF. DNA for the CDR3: TGTGCCAGCAGTTGGCAGCGATCGAACACTGAAGCTTTCTTT.

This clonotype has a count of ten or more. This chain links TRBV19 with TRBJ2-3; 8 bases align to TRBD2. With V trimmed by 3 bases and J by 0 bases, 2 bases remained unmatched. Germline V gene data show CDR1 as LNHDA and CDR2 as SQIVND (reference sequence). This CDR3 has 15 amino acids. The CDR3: CASSIGGGSTDTQYF. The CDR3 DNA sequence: TGTGCCAGTAGTATCGGCGGGGGGAGCACAGATACGCAGTATTTT. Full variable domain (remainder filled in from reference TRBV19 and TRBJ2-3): DGGITQSPKYLFRKEGQNVTLSCEQNLNHDAMYWYRQDPGQGLRLIYYSQIVNDFQKGDIAEGYSVSREKKESFPLTVTSAQKNPTAFYLCASSIGGGSTDTQYFGPGTRLTVL.

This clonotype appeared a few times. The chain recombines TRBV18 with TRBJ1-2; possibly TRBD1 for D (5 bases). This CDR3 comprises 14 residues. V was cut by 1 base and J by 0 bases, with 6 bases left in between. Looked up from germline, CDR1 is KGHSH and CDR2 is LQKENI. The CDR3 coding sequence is TGTGCCAGCTCACCACAGGGGACTAACTATGGCTACACCTTC. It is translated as CASSPQGTNYGYTF.

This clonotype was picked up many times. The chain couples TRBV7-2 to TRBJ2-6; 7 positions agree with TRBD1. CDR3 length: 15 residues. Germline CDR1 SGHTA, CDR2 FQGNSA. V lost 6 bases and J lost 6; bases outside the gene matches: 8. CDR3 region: CASRYGTVPANVLTF. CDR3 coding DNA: TGTGCCAGCAGGTATGGGACAGTTCCGGCCAACGTCCTGACTTTC.

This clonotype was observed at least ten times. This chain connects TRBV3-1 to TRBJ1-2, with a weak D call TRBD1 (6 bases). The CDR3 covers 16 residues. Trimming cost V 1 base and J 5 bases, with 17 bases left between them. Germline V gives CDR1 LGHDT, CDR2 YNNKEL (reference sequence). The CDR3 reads CASSQAVGRGPYGYTF. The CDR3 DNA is TGTGCCAGCAGCCAAGCAGTTGGCAGGGGCCCTTATGGCTACACCTTC.

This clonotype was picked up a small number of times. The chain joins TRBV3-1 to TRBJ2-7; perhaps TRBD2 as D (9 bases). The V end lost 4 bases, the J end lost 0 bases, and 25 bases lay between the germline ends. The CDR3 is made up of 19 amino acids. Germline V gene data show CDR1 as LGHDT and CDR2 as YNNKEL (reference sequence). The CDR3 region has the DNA TGTGCCAGCAGCCTCCAGGGGGCGGCTAGCGGGGAAAGCTCCTACGAGCAGTACTTC. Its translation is CASSLQGAASGESSYEQYF.

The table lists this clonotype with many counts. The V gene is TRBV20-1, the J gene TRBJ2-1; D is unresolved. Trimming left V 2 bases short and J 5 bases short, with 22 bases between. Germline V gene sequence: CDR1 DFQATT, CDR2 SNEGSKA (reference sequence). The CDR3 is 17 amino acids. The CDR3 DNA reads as TGCAGTGCTAGATCTCCGGCTCACAGAGTCGTAGACAATGAGCAGTTCTTC. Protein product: CSARSPAHRVVDNEQFF.

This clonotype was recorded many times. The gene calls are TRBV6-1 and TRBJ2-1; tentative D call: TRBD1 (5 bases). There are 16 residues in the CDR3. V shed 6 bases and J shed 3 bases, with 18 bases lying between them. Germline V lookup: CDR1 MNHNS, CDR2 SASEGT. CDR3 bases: TGTGCCAGCAGCCACTTGGTTGGGGCAGACTACAATGAGCAGTTCTTC. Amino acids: CASSHLVGADYNEQFF.

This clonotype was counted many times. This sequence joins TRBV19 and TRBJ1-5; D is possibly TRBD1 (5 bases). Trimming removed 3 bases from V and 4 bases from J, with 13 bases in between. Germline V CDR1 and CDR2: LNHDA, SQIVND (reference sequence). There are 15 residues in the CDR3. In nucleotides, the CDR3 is TGTGCCAGTAGTATCCTGGGGACCCTTAATCAGCCCCAGCATTTT. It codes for CASSILGTLNQPQHF.

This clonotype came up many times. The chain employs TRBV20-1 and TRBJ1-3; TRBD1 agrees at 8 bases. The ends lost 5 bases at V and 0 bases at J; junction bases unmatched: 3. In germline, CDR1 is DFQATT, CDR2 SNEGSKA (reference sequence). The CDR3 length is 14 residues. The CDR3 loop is CSAYTGGSGNTIYF. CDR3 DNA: TGCAGTGCTTATACAGGGGGCTCTGGAAACACCATATATTTT.

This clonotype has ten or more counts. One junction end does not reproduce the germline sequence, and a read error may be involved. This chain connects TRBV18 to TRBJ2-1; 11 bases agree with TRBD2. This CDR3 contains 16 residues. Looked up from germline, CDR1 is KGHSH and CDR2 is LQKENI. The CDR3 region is CASSPGTSGSYNEQFF. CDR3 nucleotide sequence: TGCGCCAGCAGCCCCGGGACTAGCGGTTCCTACAATGAGCAGTTCTTC.

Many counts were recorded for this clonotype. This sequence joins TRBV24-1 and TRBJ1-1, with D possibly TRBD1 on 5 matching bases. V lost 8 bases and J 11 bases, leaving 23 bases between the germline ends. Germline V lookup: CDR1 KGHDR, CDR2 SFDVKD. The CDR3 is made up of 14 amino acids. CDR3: CATMANRDSGPAFF. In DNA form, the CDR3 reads TGTGCCACCATGGCAAACCGCGACTCGGGGCCGGCTTTCTTT.

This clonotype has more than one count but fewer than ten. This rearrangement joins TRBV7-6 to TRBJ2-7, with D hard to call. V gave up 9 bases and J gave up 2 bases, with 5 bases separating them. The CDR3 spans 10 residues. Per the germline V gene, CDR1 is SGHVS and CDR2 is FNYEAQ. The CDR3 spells CAREPYEQYF. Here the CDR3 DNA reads TGTGCCAGGGAGCCCTACGAGCAGTACTTC.